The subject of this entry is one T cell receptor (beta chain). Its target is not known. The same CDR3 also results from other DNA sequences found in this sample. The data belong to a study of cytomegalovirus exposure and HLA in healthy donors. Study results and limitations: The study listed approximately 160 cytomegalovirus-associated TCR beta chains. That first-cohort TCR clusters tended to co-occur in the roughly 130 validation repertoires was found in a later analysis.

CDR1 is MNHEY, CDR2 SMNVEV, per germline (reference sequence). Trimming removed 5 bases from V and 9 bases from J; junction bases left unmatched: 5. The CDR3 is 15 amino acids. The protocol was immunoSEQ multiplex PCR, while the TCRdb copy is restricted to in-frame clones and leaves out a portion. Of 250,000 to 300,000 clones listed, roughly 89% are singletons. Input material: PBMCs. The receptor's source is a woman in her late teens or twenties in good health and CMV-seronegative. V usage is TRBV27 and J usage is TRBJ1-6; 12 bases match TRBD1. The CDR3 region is CASSLGTGGFSPLHF. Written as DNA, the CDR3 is TGTGCCAGCAGTCTAGGGACAGGGGGCTTTTCACCCCTCCACTTT.